The T cell receptor beta chain described here comes from a study of T cells in Graves' hyperthyroidism and ophthalmopathy. About the study: Peripheral blood samples were taken at initial diagnosis, prior to any treatment. Findings of the study overall: A median around 6 months before onset, the model predicted ophthalmopathy.

The source material, RNA transcripts, was used to amplify TCR beta CDR3 regions. First-round RT-PCR of the TCR CDR3 relied on the HTBI primer set. TCRdb re-called the multiplex PCR reads with MiXCR, one entry per CDR3 protein. The data contain around 280,000 distinct CDR3 sequences, approximately 12% of them seen just once; the ten biggest clones take up 7% to 8.5%. This CDR3 has 14 amino acids. The V gene lost 2 bases and the J gene lost 3 bases, with 10 bases spanning the gap. Germline V gives CDR1 MNHNS, CDR2 SASEGT. Diagnostic decisions used clinical symptoms, serum thyroxine and TRAb, thyroid ultrasound and orbital computed tomography. The sample holds many counts of this clonotype. Its antigen is still unknown.

The chain combines TRBV6-1 with TRBJ2-5; D not resolved. The specimen sequenced was blood. The sequence was collected from a woman aged 25-40 years with Graves' hyperthyroidism that later progressed to Graves' ophthalmopathy. CDR3 loop: CASSEFGSKETQYF. CDR3 DNA sequence: TGTGCCAGCAGTGAATTTGGATCGAAAGAGACCCAGTACTTC.